The 30 T cell receptor beta chains below come from one sample, sequenced in a study of breast tumors, draining lymph nodes, adjacent tissues. Breast cancer patients provided tissue from their axillary draining lymph nodes. TCRdb reprocessed the multiplex PCR reads via MiXCR and lists one record per CDR3 protein. Of about 130,000 distinct CDR3 sequences listed, about 20% are singletons. The sample comprised axillary lymph node tissue. The receptor set was obtained from a female donor with breast cancer. Some clones in this sample may be carry-over from other donors' samples.

This clonotype was observed a few times. The J gene is TRBJ2-2, the V gene TRBV27; TRBD1 matches at 7 bases. Germline V gene data show CDR1 as MNHEY and CDR2 as SMNVEV (reference sequence). CDR3 size: 14 residues. V gave up 8 bases and J gave up 6 bases; unmatched junction bases: 9. This chain's CDR3 is CASRTGLNAGELFF. Written as DNA, the CDR3 is TGTGCCAGCCGGACAGGACTCAACGCCGGGGAGCTGTTTTTT.

Remarks on this clonotype: A much more abundant neighbour one base away suggests this may be a read error. This sequence joins TRBV25-1 and TRBJ1-3, with D possibly matching TRBD1 (5 bases). Looked up from germline, CDR1 is MGHDK and CDR2 is SYGVNS. The V end lost 2 bases, the J end lost 0 bases, and 8 bases lay between the germline ends. The CDR3 is made up of 15 amino acids. The CDR3 coding sequence is TGTGCCAGCAGTGAACGGGGGGGCTCTGGAAACACCATATATTTT. Translation: CASSERGGSGNTIYF. Complete variable domain (other parts from reference TRBV25-1 and TRBJ1-3): EADIYQTPRYLVIGTGKKITLECSQTMGHDKMYWYQQDPGMELHLIHYSYGVNSTEKGDLSSESTVSRIRTEHFPLTLESARPSHTSQYLCASSERGGSGNTIYFGEGSWLTVV.

This clonotype was seen only a few times. The chain uses TRBV27 and TRBJ2-3; tentatively, D is TRBD2 (6 bases). Trimming took 5 bases from V and 7 from J, leaving 16 bases between them. This CDR3 region has 14 residues. Germline lookup yields CDR1 MNHEY and CDR2 SMNVEV (reference sequence). CDR3 DNA sequence: TGTGCCAGCAGTGCCCTAATCGGGAGCCATACGCAGTATTTT. Translated, it gives CASSALIGSHTQYF.

In its sample, this clonotype was seen a few times. It may be a read error: a sequence one base away is much more abundant. The chain uses TRBV20-1 and TRBJ1-2; 7 positions agree with TRBD1. CDR3 size: 15 residues. Germline CDR1 reads DFQATT; CDR2 reads SNEGSKA (reference sequence). Germline trimming cut 6 bases from V and 7 bases from J; bases unmatched to any gene: 17. The CDR3 bases are TGCAGTGCCCGGCTGACAGGGAGGAATTTCTTTGGCTACACCTTC. Amino acids: CSARLTGRNFFGYTF.

Regarding this clonotype: A much bigger clone sits one base away, suggesting this may be a read error. The J gene is TRBJ1-2, the V gene TRBV5-1; 7 positions agree with TRBD1. Germline lookup yields CDR1 SGHRS and CDR2 YFSETQ. This CDR3 spans 13 amino acids. The V gene end was trimmed by 4 bases and the J gene end by 5 bases; junction bases not matched to a gene: 5. The CDR3 nucleotides read TGCGCCAGCAGCGAGGCAGGGGGGTATGGCTACACCTTC. Translating gives CASSEAGGYGYTF.

This clonotype came up many times. The chain recombines TRBV5-8 with TRBJ2-5; D assignment may be TRBD1 or TRBD2 (6 bases each). Germline CDR1 SGHTS, CDR2 YDEGEE. The V gene lost 2 bases and the J gene lost 5 bases, with 16 bases spanning the gap. The CDR3 runs 15 residues. The CDR3 loop reads CASSFPQGRGETQYF. Written as DNA, the CDR3 is TGTGCCAGCAGCTTCCCACAGGGCCGGGGGGAGACCCAGTACTTC.

This clonotype was detected ten times or more. The chain has TRBV5-4 and TRBJ2-3; D is ambiguous. The CDR3 totals 13 residues. The V end was cut by 3 bases, the J end by 2 bases, with 7 bases between. In germline, CDR1 is SGHNT, CDR2 YYREEE (reference sequence). The CDR3 nucleotides read TGTGCCAGCAGCTCCACATTCACAGATACGCAGTATTTT. Its translation is CASSSTFTDTQYF.

At least ten counts were recorded for this clonotype. The chain recombines TRBV7-3 with TRBJ2-1; D may be TRBD2 (5 bases). Germline-derived CDR1 and CDR2 are SGHTA and FQGTGA. CDR3 length: 16 amino acids. V lost 5 bases and J lost 8, with 22 bases in between. In nucleotides, the CDR3 is TGTGCCAGCAGCCGCTCAACCGGACTGACCGTCGATGAGCAGTTCTTC. Amino acids: CASSRSTGLTVDEQFF.

This clonotype was seen only a few times. This chain connects TRBV9 to TRBJ2-5, with 7 bases matching TRBD2. There are 15 residues in the CDR3. The V segment lost 4 bases and the J segment 5 bases; nucleotides outside the gene matches: 11. Germline V gene sequence: CDR1 SGDLS, CDR2 YYNGEE. The CDR3 is CASSPRTSFRETQYF. The CDR3 DNA reads TGTGCCAGCAGCCCCCGGACTAGTTTTCGGGAGACCCAGTACTTC. Full variable domain (rest looked up from reference TRBV9 and TRBJ2-5): DSGVTQTPKHLITATGQRVTLRCSPRSGDLSVYWYQQSLDQGLQFLIQYYNGEERAKGNILERFSAQQFPDLHSELNLSSLELGDSALYFCASSPRTSFRETQYFGPGTRLLVL.

This clonotype was observed a few times. The chain joins TRBV3-1 to TRBJ2-5; possible D gene TRBD2, 5 bases. CDR3 size: 17 residues. Trimming shortened V by 4 bases and J by 0 bases, and 18 bases separated the two germline ends. The V gene's germline CDR1 is LGHDT and CDR2 YNNKEL (reference sequence). CDR3 sequence reads: CASSRTPASHHQETQYF. The CDR3, as DNA: TGTGCCAGCAGCCGGACTCCCGCTAGTCATCACCAAGAGACCCAGTACTTC.

This clonotype was counted at least ten times. The chain uses TRBV29-1 and TRBJ1-2; 7 bases map to TRBD1. The CDR3 has 15 residues. Trimming cost V 4 bases and J 4 bases; bases outside gene matches: 12. The germline gives CDR1 SQVTM, CDR2 ANQGSEA. The CDR3 nucleotides are TGCAGCGTTGGACAGACCGGGACAGAACTCTATGGCTACACCTTC. Translated, it gives CSVGQTGTELYGYTF.

In its sample, this clonotype was seen a few times. The chain links TRBV14 to TRBJ2-1, with D tentatively TRBD2 (5 bases). Trimming took 1 base from V and 9 from J, leaving 16 bases between them. Germline values: CDR1 SGHDN, CDR2 FVKESK. This CDR3 contains 15 residues. CDR3 nucleotide sequence: TGTGCCAGCAGCCAAGTCGGACTGAAGTCCGCTGAGCAGTTCTTC. This translates into CASSQVGLKSAEQFF. The whole variable domain, filled in from reference TRBV14 and TRBJ2-1, reads EAGVTQFPSHSVIEKGQTVTLRCDPISGHDNLYWYRRVMGKEIKFLLHFVKESKQDESGMPNNRFLAERTGGTYSTLKVQPAELEDSGVYFCASSQVGLKSAEQFFGPGTRLTVL.

Concerning this clonotype itself: With a much larger clone just one base away, this may be a read error. The chain uses TRBV12-3 or TRBV12-4 and TRBJ2-5, with D maybe TRBD1 (5 bases). The V end was cut by 8 bases, the J end by 4 bases, with 14 bases between. This CDR3 region has 13 residues. The CDR3 loop reads CASGKGVLETQYF. The CDR3 DNA sequence: TGTGCCAGCGGAAAAGGGGTGCTAGAGACCCAGTACTTC.

About this clonotype itself: With a much larger clone just one base away, this may be a read error. V gene TRBV19 combines with J gene TRBJ2-2; 7 positions match TRBD2. V trimming: 9 bases; J trimming: 4 bases; junction bases outside the gene matches: 8. The CDR3 has 14 amino acids. CDR1 is LNHDA, CDR2 SQIVND, per germline (reference sequence). Written as DNA, the CDR3 is TGTGCCAGCAAGACTAGCTCGGTCACCGGGGAGCTGTTTTTT. Its translation is CASKTSSVTGELFF. Variable domain in full (rest from reference TRBV19 and TRBJ2-2): DGGITQSPKYLFRKEGQNVTLSCEQNLNHDAMYWYRQDPGQGLRLIYYSQIVNDFQKGDIAEGYSVSREKKESFPLTVTSAQKNPTAFYLCASKTSSVTGELFFGEGSRLTVL.

The V call is TRBV19, the J call TRBJ1-3; perhaps TRBD1 as D (5 bases). CDR1 is LNHDA, CDR2 SQIVND, per germline (reference sequence). V was cut by 9 bases and J by 2 bases, with 17 bases left in between. CDR3 size: 15 residues. The CDR3 nucleotides read TGTGCCAGCCGAAGACAGACCACCCCTGGAAACACCATATATTTT. It is translated as CASRRQTTPGNTIYF. Full variable domain (rest looked up from reference TRBV19 and TRBJ1-3): DGGITQSPKYLFRKEGQNVTLSCEQNLNHDAMYWYRQDPGQGLRLIYYSQIVNDFQKGDIAEGYSVSREKKESFPLTVTSAQKNPTAFYLCASRRQTTPGNTIYFGEGSWLTVV.

Concerning this clonotype itself: This could be a read error, since a much larger clone is one nucleotide away. It is likely a read error, because the conserved phenylalanine at the end of the CDR3 is missing. This chain connects TRBV11-3 to TRBJ2-2; D is undetermined. The CDR3 loop spans 14 amino acids. V lost 1 base to trimming and J lost 6 bases, with 9 bases between them. Germline CDR1 reads SGHNT; CDR2 reads YENEEA. Here the CDR3 DNA reads TGTGCCAGCAGCTTAGGGCCATCATCCGGGGAGCTGTTTTCT. Translating it yields CASSLGPSSGELFS.

This clonotype was picked up many times. The CDR3 region is CASSISRSGRNNEQFF. The CDR3 DNA reads TGTGCCAGTAGTATATCAAGGAGCGGGAGAAACAATGAGCAGTTCTTC. This sequence joins TRBV19 and TRBJ2-1; TRBD2 matches at 8 bases. With V trimmed by 2 bases and J by 5 bases, 8 bases remained unmatched. Germline V gene lookup returns CDR1 LNHDA and CDR2 SQIVND (reference sequence). The CDR3 totals 16 residues.

This clonotype showed up many times. The V gene is TRBV5-1, the J gene TRBJ1-6; the D is unclear. The CDR3 consists of 14 residues. V was clipped by 5 bases and J by 7 bases, with 13 bases between them. CDR1 is SGHRS and CDR2 is YFSETQ in the germline V gene. As DNA, the CDR3 is TGCGCCAGCAGATCAAGTGGCAGCAATTCACCCCTCCACTTT. The encoded protein is CASRSSGSNSPLHF.

This clonotype appeared many times. The gene calls are TRBV24-1 and TRBJ2-7; D gene uncertain. V was cut by 3 bases and J by 7 bases, with 6 bases left in between. The CDR3 spans 11 residues. The V gene's germline CDR1 is KGHDR and CDR2 SFDVKD. The CDR3 loop reads CATSDLGEQYF. The DNA for the CDR3 is TGTGCCACCAGTGATCTCGGTGAGCAGTACTTC.

As for this clonotype: A single base separates this from a much larger clone, so it may be a read error. The chain combines TRBV18 with TRBJ2-2, with no clear D. The CDR3 spans 13 residues. Germline V gene sequence: CDR1 KGHSH, CDR2 LQKENI. CDR3 region: CASSPQRTVELFF. As DNA, the CDR3 is TGTGCCAGCTCACCACAAAGGACCGTGGAGCTGTTTTTT.

This clonotype was counted at least ten times. The V call is TRBV25-1, the J call TRBJ2-1, with 11 bases fitting TRBD2. The CDR3 has 14 amino acids. Unmatched junction bases numbered 5, after V lost 6 bases and J lost 7 bases. The germline V gene has CDR1 MGHDK and CDR2 SYGVNS. The CDR3 DNA follows: TGTGCCAGCAGGGGGACTAGCGGAAGGAATGAGCAGTTCTTC. This codes for CASRGTSGRNEQFF. Together with reference TRBV25-1 and TRBJ2-1, the CDR3 gives the full variable domain: EADIYQTPRYLVIGTGKKITLECSQTMGHDKMYWYQQDPGMELHLIHYSYGVNSTEKGDLSSESTVSRIRTEHFPLTLESARPSHTSQYLCASRGTSGRNEQFFGPGTRLTVL.

In this sample, this clonotype turned up many times. The gene calls are TRBV9 and TRBJ2-5; TRBD2 agrees at 15 bases. The germline V gene encodes CDR1 SGDLS and CDR2 YYNGEE. J lost 2 bases, V lost 0 bases, and 2 bases had no gene match. The CDR3 has 17 amino acids. The CDR3 sequence: CASSVAGLAGGQETQYF. The CDR3, as DNA: TGTGCCAGCAGCGTAGCGGGACTAGCGGGAGGACAAGAGACCCAGTACTTC.

The rearrangement joins TRBV5-5 to TRBJ2-1, with TRBD2 matching over 14 bases. Germline V gives CDR1 SGHKS, CDR2 YYEKEE (reference sequence). The CDR3 runs 17 residues. V shed 3 bases and J 7 bases; nucleotides not matched to a gene: 9. The CDR3: CASSSRLAGGPWNEQFF. The CDR3 coding sequence is TGTGCCAGCAGCTCCCGACTAGCGGGAGGGCCTTGGAATGAGCAGTTCTTC.

By proportion, this clonotype is medium-sized. This chain links TRBV4-1 with TRBJ2-1, with 7 bases identical to TRBD2. This CDR3 is built from 14 residues. Trimming cost V 3 bases and J 4 bases; bases outside gene matches: 3. CDR1 MGHRA and CDR2 YSYEKL come from the germline V gene. CDR3 nucleotides: TGCGCCAGCAGCCAGACTAGCCAATACAATGAGCAGTTCTTC. Translating it yields CASSQTSQYNEQFF.

This clonotype was counted at least ten times. The chain carries TRBV7-8 and TRBJ2-7, with unresolved D. CDR1 and CDR2 from the germline V gene are SGHVS and FQNEAQ. This CDR3 comprises 12 residues. Trimming took 2 bases from V and 7 from J, leaving 9 bases between them. The CDR3, as DNA: TGTGCCAGCAGCTTAAGTGGGGTAGAGCAGTACTTC. Translated: CASSLSGVEQYF.

The V call is TRBV18, the J call TRBJ2-1, with 16 bases aligning to TRBD2. The CDR3 has 15 residues. Germline V gene lookup returns CDR1 KGHSH and CDR2 LQKENI. After removal of 6 bases from V and 8 bases from J, the junction contained 4 bases not matched to a gene. CDR3 in amino acids: CASSGTSGGAYEQFF. The CDR3 DNA is TGTGCCAGCTCGGGGACTAGCGGGGGGGCATATGAGCAGTTCTTC.

This clonotype was detected ten times or more. The chain recombines TRBV20-1 with TRBJ1-3, with D uncertain. Germline assignment: CDR1 DFQATT and CDR2 SNEGSKA (reference sequence). Trimming cost V 1 base and J 4 bases, with 8 bases left between them. This CDR3 is 13 amino acids long. The CDR3 reads CSARAPYGNTIYF. In DNA form, the CDR3 reads TGCAGTGCTAGAGCCCCCTACGGAAACACCATATATTTT.

This clonotype was observed many times. V is TRBV24-1 and J is TRBJ2-1, with D maybe TRBD1 (5 bases). The ends were cut back, 8 bases at V and 8 bases at J, with 9 bases in the middle. This CDR3 is built from 11 residues. The germline gives CDR1 KGHDR, CDR2 SFDVKD. CDR3 nucleotides: TGTGCCACCAAAAAAGGGGATGAGCAGTTCTTC. Its translation: CATKKGDEQFF.

This clonotype came up many times. The chain uses TRBV9 and TRBJ1-2, with D unresolved. CDR1 is SGDLS and CDR2 is YYNGEE in the germline V gene. Trimming pared 0 bases from V and 6 bases from J, leaving 9 bases between. The CDR3 has 13 residues. The CDR3 spells CASSVDGSHGYTF. The CDR3 DNA is TGTGCCAGCAGCGTAGATGGTAGTCATGGCTACACCTTC.

As for this clonotype: A single base separates this from a much larger clone, so it may be a read error. The V gene is TRBV11-2, the J gene TRBJ2-7; D tentatively fits TRBD1 or TRBD2 (5 bases each). V lost 4 bases, J lost 3 bases, and 10 bases lay in between. CDR3 length: 13 amino acids. The germline V gene has CDR1 SGHAT and CDR2 FQNNGV. CDR3 residues: CASSWETDYEQYF. The CDR3 DNA is TGTGCCAGCAGCTGGGAGACAGACTACGAGCAGTACTTC.